These 11 T cell receptor beta chains came from one sample sequenced in a study of cytomegalovirus exposure and HLA in healthy donors. Primers included in the PCR were 60 Vbeta and 13 Jbeta primers. Produced via immunoSEQ multiplex PCR; TCRdb's table is partial and in-frame only. The sample carries over 130,000 clones, approximately 84% recorded once. Sequencing input: PBMCs. These TCRs come from a man between 25 and 39 years old in good health and CMV-seropositive.

The chain is built from TRBV19 and TRBJ2-5; TRBD2 matches at 14 bases. This CDR3 comprises 15 residues. V was clipped by 6 bases and J by 5 bases; unmatched bases: 5. Germline V gene sequence: CDR1 LNHDA, CDR2 SQIVND (reference sequence). The CDR3 DNA is TGTGCCAGTAGGACTAGCGGGGGGGTTTTGGAGACCCAGTACTTC. This encodes CASRTSGGVLETQYF.

This clone was counted between two and nine times. J is TRBJ1-5 and V is TRBV28, with D perhaps matching TRBD1 (6 bases). The V gene lost 10 bases and the J gene lost 4 bases, with 17 bases spanning the gap. This CDR3 is built from 14 residues. Germline V CDR1 and CDR2: MDHEN, SYDVKM. The CDR3 nucleotides are TGTGCCACCTCCGGGGGGGCCGTGAATCAGCCCCAGCATTTT. It specifies CATSGGAVNQPQHF.

In its sample, this clone was seen once. This chain connects TRBV5-5 to TRBJ2-5; maybe TRBD1 (6 bases). CDR1 is SGHKS, CDR2 YYEKEE, per germline (reference sequence). The V end lost 6 bases, the J end lost 5 bases, and 20 bases lay between the germline ends. CDR3 length: 15 amino acids. In DNA, the CDR3 is TGTGCCAGCACCCTAAGGTGGGGCGACAGGGAGACCCAGTACTTC. Amino acid sequence: CASTLRWGDRETQYF.

V usage is TRBV7-3 and J usage is TRBJ2-5; a possible D gene is TRBD1 (6 bases). Germline V gene data show CDR1 as SGHTA and CDR2 as FQGTGA. V was shortened by 3 bases and J by 0 bases, with 11 bases between the two germline ends. This CDR3 is built from 15 residues. CDR3 bases: TGTGCCAGCAGCTTGGGAGACAGGTACCAAGAGACCCAGTACTTC. Translation gives CASSLGDRYQETQYF. The variable domain in full, with the rest retrieved from reference TRBV7-3 and TRBJ2-5, is GAGVSQTPSNKVTEKGKYVELRCDPISGHTALYWYRQSLGQGPEFLIYFQGTGAADDSGLPNDRFFAVRPEGSVSTLKIQRTERGDSAVYLCASSLGDRYQETQYFGPGTRLLVL.

Concerning this clone: The junction departs from germline at one end; a sequencing error may be responsible. Within the sample, other DNA sequences also encode this same CDR3. CDR3 DNA sequence: TGTGCTAGCAGCCGGGGGGGCCGCTACGAGCAGTACTTC. Its protein is CASSRGGRYEQYF. The chain couples TRBV6-5 to TRBJ2-7; 8 nucleotides align to TRBD2. This CDR3 contains 13 residues. Germline CDR1 and CDR2: MNHEY and SVGAGI.

CDR3 sequence reads: CASSFLWAGASGDQETQYF. CDR3 nucleotides: TGTGCCAGCAGTTTTCTCTGGGCTGGGGCTAGCGGTGATCAAGAGACCCAGTACTTC. This chain links TRBV28 with TRBJ2-5, with 7 bases aligning to TRBD2. The germline gives CDR1 MDHEN, CDR2 SYDVKM. CDR3 length: 19 residues. V was clipped by 3 bases and J by 2 bases; unmatched bases: 18.

This clone showed up just a few times. The chain links TRBV28 to TRBJ2-5; weak D call: TRBD2 (6 bases). In germline, CDR1 is MDHEN, CDR2 SYDVKM. CDR3 length equals 12 residues. Trimming took 3 bases from V and 5 from J, leaving 7 bases between them. The CDR3: CASSFGGETQYF. The CDR3 DNA is TGTGCCAGCAGTTTTGGGGGGGAGACCCAGTACTTC.

This sequence joins TRBV28 and TRBJ2-1, with TRBD1 identical over 7 bases. The CDR3 is 15 residues long. In germline, CDR1 is MDHEN, CDR2 SYDVKM. Losses at the gene ends were 5 bases for V and 2 bases for J; bases not matched to a gene: 6. CDR3 sequence reads: CASSQRTGPYNEQFF. CDR3 nucleotides: TGTGCCAGCAGTCAAAGGACAGGCCCCTACAATGAGCAGTTCTTC.

V is TRBV6-1 and J is TRBJ2-5; TRBD1 matches at 7 bases. The CDR3 has 15 residues. The V segment lost 6 bases and the J segment 2 bases; nucleotides outside the gene matches: 9. Per the germline V gene, CDR1 is MNHNS and CDR2 is SASEGT. CDR3 region: CASSPRTGLQETQYF. The CDR3 DNA follows: TGTGCCAGCAGCCCACGGACAGGCTTACAAGAGACCCAGTACTTC.

The chain is built from TRBV9 and TRBJ2-1, with D perhaps matching TRBD2 (6 bases). Germline CDR1 is SGDLS and CDR2 is YYNGEE. The CDR3 extends over 13 amino acids. V was shortened by 3 bases and J by 4 bases, with 8 bases between the two germline ends. The CDR3 here is CASSGGTYNEQFF. DNA for the CDR3: TGTGCCAGCAGCGGCGGGACTTACAATGAGCAGTTCTTC.

The chain employs TRBV6-6 and TRBJ2-7, with 9 bases fitting TRBD2. V lost 6 bases and J lost 2; bases outside the gene matches: 5. Germline CDR1 reads MNHNY; CDR2 reads SVGAGI (reference sequence). The CDR3 contains 14 residues. In DNA, the CDR3 is TGTGCCAGCAGAAGACTAGCGGACACCTACGAGCAGTACTTC. This codes for CASRRLADTYEQYF.